This is a list of T cell receptor beta chains from one sample in a study of spatial heterogeneity in lung cancer. TCRdb reanalysed the 5' RACE reads using MiXCR and keeps one entry per CDR3 protein. Of around 24,000 distinct CDR3 sequences in the sample, roughly 13% were seen once. The sequenced sample was PBMCs, obtained at surgery. All receptors derive from a female donor with early-stage non-small cell lung cancer. CDR3s include the opening cysteine and the closing phenylalanine or tryptophan. A D gene is named only where the DNA matches it firmly. Size values are once, few and many counts, or a class for expanded clones, and some rows have none.

V,J,D,size,CDR3,DNA
TRBV7-9,TRBJ2-3,.,medium-sized,CASSLVGDPTDTQYF,TGTGCCAGCAGCTTGGTGGGGGATCCCACAGATACGCAGTATTTT
TRBV28,TRBJ1-3,.,many,CASSPRGREKISGNTIYF,TGTGCCAGCAGTCCACGGGGCCGGGAAAAAATCTCTGGAAACACCATATATTTT
TRBV3-1,TRBJ2-7,TRBD2,many,CASSQDWERELYF,TGTGCCAGCAGCCAAGATTGGGAGCGGGAGCTGTACTTC
TRBV27,TRBJ1-5,.,few,CASRPTGSLSNQPQHF,TGTGCCAGCAGACCCACAGGGAGCCTTAGCAATCAGCCCCAGCATTTT
TRBV9,TRBJ2-5,.,many,CASSVRSGLQETQYF,TGTGCCAGCAGCGTCCGTTCGGGACTCCAAGAGACCCAGTACTTC
TRBV6-5,TRBJ1-4,.,many,CASSRAYQNEKLFF,TGTGCCAGCAGTCGGGCGTACCAGAATGAAAAACTGTTTTTT
TRBV28,TRBJ2-5,TRBD1,few,CASSSIRLRGQTQYF,TGTGCCAGCAGTTCTATTAGGTTGAGGGGGCAGACCCAGTACTTC
TRBV6-1,TRBJ1-4,.,many,CASIWDATNEKLFF,TGTGCCAGCATTTGGGACGCAACTAATGAAAAACTGTTTTTT
TRBV6-6,TRBJ1-1,.,medium-sized,CASSRQQGTYTEAFF,TGTGCCAGCAGTCGCCAACAGGGAACGTACACTGAAGCTTTCTTT
TRBV3-1,TRBJ1-5,.,many,CASSRLQGVDQPQHF,TGTGCCAGCAGCCGTCTACAGGGTGTGGATCAGCCCCAGCATTTT
TRBV3-1,TRBJ2-2,TRBD1,many,CASSPIGQVAGELFF,TGTGCCAGCAGCCCGATTGGACAGGTAGCCGGGGAGCTGTTTTTT
TRBV6-2/TRBV6-3,TRBJ1-4,.,many,CASSYSVLWQGGKLFF,TGTGCCAGCAGTTACTCAGTGCTCTGGCAGGGCGGAAAACTGTTTTTT
TRBV4-2,TRBJ1-6,.,many,CASSLKDGGTTGVFSPLHF,TGTGCCAGCAGCCTCAAAGATGGGGGGACAACTGGGGTATTCTCACCCCTCCACTTT
TRBV27,TRBJ2-2,.,many,CASSPRTDPMGELFF,TGTGCCAGCAGTCCCCGGACTGATCCTATGGGGGAGCTGTTTTTT
TRBV9,TRBJ2-1,.,many,CASSVGPPYNEQFF,TGTGCCAGCAGCGTTGGTCCACCGTACAATGAGCAGTTCTTC
TRBV4-3,TRBJ1-5,.,few,CASSHPLRPQHF,TGCGCCAGCAGCCACCCACTTCGGCCCCAGCATTTT
TRBV20-1,TRBJ2-2,TRBD1,.,CSALDRGTGELFF,TGCAGTGCTCTGGACAGGGGGACCGGGGAGCTGTTTTTT
TRBV28,TRBJ2-5,TRBD2,many,CASSLGGRRPETQYF,TGTGCCAGCAGTTTAGGCGGGAGAAGGCCGGAGACCCAGTACTTC
TRBV7-6,TRBJ2-3,TRBD2,many,CASSLAWTSVTDTQYF,TGTGCCAGCAGCTTAGCGTGGACTAGCGTCACAGATACGCAGTATTTT
TRBV6-2/TRBV6-3,TRBJ2-7,.,few,CASSYSGPVYEQYF,TGTGCCAGCAGTTACTCCGGGCCGGTCTACGAGCAGTACTTC
TRBV7-9,TRBJ2-7,TRBD2,many,CASGVAGDSYEQYF,TGTGCCAGCGGGGTAGCGGGAGACTCCTACGAGCAGTACTTC
TRBV12-5,TRBJ1-1,.,many,CASGLVLGIGASNTEAFF,TGTGCTAGTGGTTTGGTACTTGGGATTGGGGCCTCGAACACTGAAGCTTTCTTT
TRBV7-3,TRBJ2-2,.,many,CASSLHRAGGTGELFF,TGTGCCAGCAGCCTACACAGGGCTGGCGGAACCGGGGAGCTGTTTTTT
TRBV28,TRBJ2-5,TRBD2,many,CASSPAKIAGGTKTQYF,TGTGCCAGCAGTCCCGCTAAGATCGCGGGGGGTACGAAGACCCAGTACTTC
TRBV19,TRBJ1-3,.,many,CATSRQAPGNTIYF,TGTGCCACCTCTCGGCAAGCCCCTGGAAACACCATATATTTT
TRBV12-3/TRBV12-4,TRBJ2-1,TRBD2,many,CASRPSGSLAGGNEQFF,TGTGCCAGCAGGCCAAGCGGGTCCCTCGCCGGGGGGAATGAGCAGTTCTTC
TRBV19,TRBJ1-5,.,.,CASSITGNQPQHF,TGTGCCAGTAGTATTACTGGCAATCAGCCCCAGCATTTT
TRBV6-1,TRBJ2-1,.,many,CASSERAEQFF,TGTGCCAGCAGTGAACGTGCAGAGCAGTTCTTC
TRBV14,TRBJ1-2,.,many,CASSPVPYGYTF,TGTGCCAGCAGCCCCGTTCCATATGGCTACACCTTC
TRBV27,TRBJ2-3,.,many,CASSHRWSSTDTQYF,TGTGCCAGCAGTCACAGGTGGTCGAGCACAGATACGCAGTATTTT
TRBV28,TRBJ2-1,TRBD2,many,CASSLPGLAGVVEQFF,TGTGCCAGCAGTCTCCCGGGACTAGCGGGAGTCGTTGAGCAGTTCTTC
TRBV28,TRBJ1-5,.,many,CASSRTQGMQDQPQHF,TGTGCCAGCAGTAGAACCCAGGGTATGCAAGATCAGCCCCAGCATTTT
TRBV7-2,TRBJ1-6,TRBD1,many,CASSLVFGGGGSPLHF,TGTGCCAGCAGCTTAGTATTTGGAGGGGGCGGATCACCCCTCCACTTT